This is a list of T cell receptor beta chains from one sample in a study of T-cell reconstitution after alpha-beta-depleted transplantation in children. TCRdb ran MiXCR on the PCR reads and lists one entry per CDR3 protein. The sample shows over 200,000 distinct CDR3 sequences, around 9.9% of them seen only once. This material consisted of PBMCs, taken before TCRalphabeta/CD19-depleted stem cell transplant. All receptors derive from a child in the first two years of life with acute myeloid leukemia, due to receive a stem cell transplant. Each CDR3 is given with its conserved first and last residue. The D gene is left open where the match is weak. For some rows the clone size is stated as once, few or many, or as a class when expanded; others skip it.

clone_size	d_call	v_call	j_call	cdr3_aa	cdr3_nt
-	-	TRBV4-1	TRBJ2-5	CASSRRAAQETQYF	TGCGCCAGCAGCCGGAGAGCGGCCCAAGAGACCCAGTACTTC
many	-	TRBV12-3/TRBV12-4	TRBJ2-2	CASSFGGPPGELFF	TGTGCCAGCAGTTTCGGAGGGCCGCCCGGGGAGCTGTTTTTT
many	TRBD1	TRBV6-8	TRBJ1-1	CASSYSERTGRMNTEAFF	TGTGCCAGCAGTTACTCGGAACGGACAGGGCGAATGAACACTGAAGCTTTCTTT
many	TRBD2	TRBV20-1	TRBJ2-3	CSARDPGGRATDTQYF	TGCAGTGCTAGAGATCCCGGCGGGAGGGCCACAGATACGCAGTATTTT
many	TRBD1	TRBV12-3/TRBV12-4	TRBJ2-5	CASYRGQQETQYF	TGTGCCAGCTATAGGGGGCAACAAGAGACCCAGTACTTC
many	-	TRBV2	TRBJ2-7	CASKGVAGRGEQYF	TGTGCCAGCAAAGGGGTAGCGGGCAGGGGTGAGCAGTACTTC
many	TRBD2	TRBV28	TRBJ2-2	CASSPRLAANTGELFF	TGTGCCAGCAGTCCCAGACTAGCGGCAAACACCGGGGAGCTGTTTTTT
many	-	TRBV5-1	TRBJ1-2	CASGGENGLYGYTF	TGCGCCAGCGGAGGAGAAAACGGTTTATATGGCTACACCTTC
many	-	TRBV11-2	TRBJ2-3	CASSIDGGTQYF	TGTGCCAGCAGCATAGACGGGGGTACGCAGTATTTT
many	-	TRBV7-2	TRBJ1-6	CASSLAVWSSYNSPLHF	TGTGCCAGCAGCTTAGCCGTCTGGAGCTCCTATAATTCACCCCTCCACTTT
-	-	TRBV7-9	TRBJ1-5	CASSVQGEDQPQHF	TGTGCCAGCAGCGTACAGGGCGAGGATCAGCCCCAGCATTTT
many	TRBD1	TRBV5-1	TRBJ1-1	CASSWRQGVNTEAFF	TGCGCCAGCAGCTGGAGACAGGGGGTAAACACTGAAGCTTTCTTT
many	TRBD1	TRBV7-9	TRBJ1-6	CAILGQGNSPLHF	TGTGCCATTCTGGGACAGGGTAATTCACCCCTCCACTTT
many	-	TRBV5-1	TRBJ2-7	CASSLTGQLYEQYF	TGCGCCAGCAGCTTGACAGGACAGCTTTACGAGCAGTACTTC
many	-	TRBV11-1	TRBJ2-7	CASSQWNEQYF	TGTGCCAGCAGCCAGTGGAACGAGCAGTACTTC
many	-	TRBV20-1	TRBJ1-1	CSAGTSRDLQKAFF	TGCAGTGCTGGGACCTCCCGGGATTTGCAAAAAGCTTTCTTT
many	-	TRBV29-1	TRBJ2-5	CSARGGRILQETQYF	TGCAGCGCCCGTGGCGGACGGATTCTCCAAGAGACCCAGTACTTC
many	TRBD1	TRBV20-1	TRBJ1-4	CSAPMTGIRTNEKLFF	TGCAGTGCTCCCATGACAGGGATAAGGACTAATGAAAAACTGTTTTTT
many	TRBD2	TRBV7-3	TRBJ2-1	CASQTSGGLGEQFF	TGTGCCAGTCAGACTAGCGGGGGGTTGGGTGAGCAGTTCTTC
many	-	TRBV2	TRBJ2-3	CASTRDPPGDTQYF	TGTGCCAGCACTAGGGACCCCCCAGGAGATACGCAGTATTTT
many	TRBD1	TRBV7-9	TRBJ1-5	CASSSKGTGQGNQPQHF	TGTGCCAGCAGTTCTAAAGGGACTGGACAGGGCAATCAGCCCCAGCATTTT
many	-	TRBV5-1	TRBJ1-1	CASNPEGSTEAFF	TGCGCCAGCAACCCCGAGGGTTCCACTGAAGCTTTCTTT